This TCR beta chain is drawn from a study of cytotoxic CD8 clonotypes in ibrutinib-treated CLL. The trim removed 5 bases at V and 2 bases at J, leaving 5 bases unmatched. CDR1 and CDR2 (germline): MNHEY, SVGAGI. CDR3 length: 14 residues. Method: immunoSEQ multiplex PCR; TCRdb's copy keeps in-frame clones and lacks some. The sample includes 40,000 or so clones, around 70% seen only once; the top ten take around 10%. The rearrangement joins TRBV6-5 to TRBJ2-5; 7 bases agree with TRBD1. Sequencing was performed on PBMCs, taken at disease progression, from a patient treated with ibrutinib. The TCR originated in a human donor with chronic lymphocytic leukemia. For the CDR3, the DNA is TGTGCCAGCAGTCGCCGGGACAGACAAGAGACCCAGTACTTC. Residues: CASSRRDRQETQYF.